Presented here are 18 T cell receptor beta chains from one specimen sequenced in a study of blood T cell repertoires in COVID-19. The method was immunoSEQ multiplex PCR; TCRdb's version includes in-frame clones alone and lacks a portion of them. The data hold 65,000 or so clones, with 76% observed a single time. The sequenced sample consisted of peripheral blood. All receptors come from a woman aged 45 to 65 with active or convalescent COVID-19.

DNA of the CDR3: TGTGCCAGCAGCTTAATGGGGGCGATCGGGGCCAACGTCCTGACTTTC. Residues: CASSLMGAIGANVLTF. The chain has TRBV7-2 and TRBJ2-6; D might be TRBD1 (6 bases). V dropped 2 bases and J dropped 4 bases, with 12 bases sitting between them. The germline V gene encodes CDR1 SGHTA and CDR2 FQGNSA. The CDR3 loop spans 16 amino acids. The complete variable domain, with remaining parts taken from reference TRBV7-2 and TRBJ2-6, reads GAGVSQSPSNKVTEKGKDVELRCDPISGHTALYWYRQSLGQGLEFLIYFQGNSAPDKSGLPSDRFSAERTGGSVSTLTIQRTQQEDSAVYLCASSLMGAIGANVLTFGAGSRLTVL.

The chain joins TRBV24-1 to TRBJ2-1; 7 nucleotides line up with TRBD2. Germline V lookup: CDR1 KGHDR, CDR2 SFDVKD. This CDR3 spans 16 amino acids. Trimming took 0 bases from V and 5 from J; bases not matched to a gene: 6. DNA for the CDR3: TGTGCCACCAGTGATTTGCAGTTCGGGGGGAACAATGAGCAGTTCTTC. This sequence encodes CATSDLQFGGNNEQFF.

The chain uses TRBV27 and TRBJ2-2; D possibly corresponds to TRBD2 (5 bases). V lost 8 bases, J lost 7 bases, and 14 bases lay in between. The CDR3 contains 13 residues. In germline, CDR1 is MNHEY, CDR2 SMNVEV (reference sequence). CDR3 residues: CASSTLRGGELFF. CDR3 coding DNA: TGTGCCAGCTCAACACTCCGGGGCGGGGAGCTGTTTTTT.

J is TRBJ2-1 and V is TRBV5-1, with D possibly matching TRBD2 (5 bases). Per germline, CDR1 SGHRS and CDR2 YFSETQ. The CDR3 length is 18 residues. Deletions cut 2 bases from V and 4 bases from J, with 22 bases between. CDR3 nucleotide sequence: TGCGCCAGCAGCTTACCGTCGCCTATATCGAGCGGATACAATGAGCAGTTCTTC. This gives the protein CASSLPSPISSGYNEQFF.

V usage is TRBV6-2 or TRBV6-3 and J usage is TRBJ1-2, with 7 bases aligning to TRBD1. This CDR3 is built from 15 residues. J was trimmed by 4 bases and V by 2 bases; bases with no gene match: 7. From germline, CDR1 is MNHEY and CDR2 SVGEGT. Written as DNA, the CDR3 is TGTGCCAGCAGTTACGACAGGGTTCTAAGCTATGGCTACACCTTC. Translating gives CASSYDRVLSYGYTF.

The chain uses TRBV2 and TRBJ2-2; D is possibly TRBD1 (5 bases). Deletions cut 2 bases from V and 3 bases from J, with 7 bases between. Per germline, CDR1 SNHLY and CDR2 FYNNEI. This CDR3 is built from 14 residues. This CDR3 is CASSEQGHTGELFF. CDR3 coding DNA: TGTGCCAGCAGTGAACAGGGCCACACCGGGGAGCTGTTTTTT.

This clone was detected only once. The chain links TRBV15 to TRBJ2-1; 13 nucleotides line up with TRBD2. Unmatched junction bases numbered 4, after V lost 9 bases and J lost 8 bases. From germline, CDR1 is LNHNV and CDR2 YYDKDF (reference sequence). CDR3 length: 13 residues. The CDR3 DNA follows: TGTGCCACTCGGACTAGCGGGAGCGATGAGCAGTTCTTC. Protein product: CATRTSGSDEQFF.

The V gene is TRBV6-5, the J gene TRBJ2-1; TRBD1 matches at 9 bases. The V and J ends lost 6 bases and 7 bases, in that order; junction bases with no gene match: 10. Germline V lookup: CDR1 MNHEY, CDR2 SVGAGI. The CDR3 sequence is 15 residues long. The CDR3 sequence: CASSQAGQGKNEQFF. The CDR3 DNA follows: TGTGCCAGCAGCCAAGCAGGACAGGGGAAGAATGAGCAGTTCTTC.

The chain links TRBV6-2 or TRBV6-3 to TRBJ2-5; 11 nucleotides line up with TRBD1. Germline loops: CDR1 MNHEY, CDR2 SVGEGT. The CDR3 spans 16 residues. J lost 4 bases, V lost 4 bases, and 8 bases had no gene match. The CDR3 nucleotides are TGTGCCAGCAGTTTTCCTCCGGGACAGGGGGGAGAGACCCAGTACTTC. It translates to CASSFPPGQGGETQYF.

J is TRBJ1-4 and V is TRBV10-3; 8 bases are shared with TRBD1. With V trimmed by 6 bases and J by 5 bases, 5 bases remained unmatched. CDR1 and CDR2 (germline): ENHRY, SYGVKD. The CDR3 consists of 14 residues. The CDR3 loop is CAIRETGDNEKLFF. For the CDR3, the DNA is TGTGCCATCAGGGAGACAGGGGACAATGAAAAACTGTTTTTT.

The chain couples TRBV30 to TRBJ2-3, with D possibly matching TRBD1 (6 bases). This CDR3 spans 13 amino acids. The ends were cut back, 4 bases at V and 4 bases at J, with 12 bases in the middle. Germline V gene lookup returns CDR1 GTSNPN and CDR2 SVGIG (reference sequence). The CDR3 nucleotides read TGTGCCTGGACTCGGACAGCATCAGATACGCAGTATTTT. Translating it yields CAWTRTASDTQYF.

J is TRBJ2-1 and V is TRBV27, with 11 bases aligning to TRBD2. Germline CDR1 reads MNHEY; CDR2 reads SMNVEV (reference sequence). With 0 bases clipped from V and 4 bases from J, the junction kept 11 bases outside the gene matches. The CDR3 is 19 amino acids. The CDR3: CASSLSGELAGVSYNEQFF. CDR3 bases: TGTGCCAGCAGTTTATCTGGGGAACTAGCGGGAGTATCTTACAATGAGCAGTTCTTC.

This clone has more than one count but fewer than ten. The V call is TRBV6-5, the J call TRBJ2-2, with 12 bases aligning to TRBD2. The CDR3 loop spans 15 amino acids. V was clipped by 10 bases and J by 4 bases; unmatched bases: 7. CDR1 and CDR2 (germline): MNHEY, SVGAGI. The CDR3 is CATATSGSGTGELFF. The CDR3 coding sequence is TGTGCCACCGCGACTAGCGGGAGCGGCACCGGGGAGCTGTTTTTT.

This clone has a handful of counts. The rearrangement joins TRBV24-1 to TRBJ1-2; possibly TRBD1 for D (5 bases). CDR3 size: 15 residues. V was shortened by 9 bases and J by 3 bases, with 19 bases between the two germline ends. In germline, CDR1 is KGHDR, CDR2 SFDVKD. CDR3 DNA sequence: TGTGCCACCGTTGTGGGGGGGGAAGACCACTATGGCTACACCTTC. Translating gives CATVVGGEDHYGYTF.

The V call is TRBV5-4, the J call TRBJ2-1, with 7 bases identical to TRBD2. J was trimmed by 9 bases and V by 4 bases; bases with no gene match: 10. This CDR3 has 14 residues. The germline gives CDR1 SGHNT, CDR2 YYREEE (reference sequence). CDR3 DNA: TGTGCCAGCAGCACCGGACTAGGGACCGGTGAGCAGTTCTTC. This encodes CASSTGLGTGEQFF.

This chain uses TRBV24-1 with TRBJ1-1; D is unclear. V was trimmed by 7 bases and J by 5 bases, leaving 13 bases between them. This CDR3 has 13 residues. Germline V CDR1 and CDR2: KGHDR, SFDVKD. CDR3: CATRATAGTEAFF. CDR3 coding DNA: TGTGCCACCAGGGCGACGGCGGGGACTGAAGCTTTCTTT.

This chain uses TRBV29-1 with TRBJ2-5, with 12 bases matching TRBD1. V lost 6 bases and J lost 5; bases outside the gene matches: 10. CDR3 size: 15 residues. Looked up from germline, CDR1 is SQVTM and CDR2 is ANQGSEA. The CDR3 DNA is TGCAGCGTACCGAGAACCGGGACAGGGGGCGAGACCCAGTACTTC. Residues: CSVPRTGTGGETQYF.

This clone has only a few counts. The V call is TRBV11-2, the J call TRBJ2-7; 11 positions agree with TRBD2. This CDR3 comprises 16 residues. CDR1 is SGHAT and CDR2 is FQNNGV in the germline V gene. The ends lost 3 bases at V and 7 bases at J; junction bases unmatched: 11. The CDR3 bases are TGTGCCAGCAGCTTGGGGACTAGCGGTGGAGCTAGGGAGCAGTACTTC. Translation: CASSLGTSGGAREQYF.